This TCR beta chain was sequenced for a study of blood T cell repertoires in COVID-19. Study information: Sample material is recorded as cDNA or gDNA derived from T cells, B-cell-depleted T cells, or PBMCs.

The V gene end was trimmed by 3 bases and the J gene end by 0 bases; junction bases not matched to a gene: 5. The CDR3 is made up of 16 amino acids. Germline V lookup: CDR1 MNHNS, CDR2 SASEGT. Participants were aged about 18 to 90 years, lived in around 22 US areas, and enrolled virtually. Participant-given clinical history determined each cohort assignment. Cohort 3 donors counted as recovered after two negative PCRs, clearance, or resolved symptoms. This table comes from immunoSEQ multiplex PCR, and its TCRdb copy is limited to in-frame clones, with some not included. This sample has 300,000 to 400,000 clones, with 87% found just once.

The chain couples TRBV6-1 to TRBJ1-3; 7 bases fit TRBD1. The sample taken for sequencing was PBMCs or T cells enriched from blood (not recorded which). The origin of this receptor is a woman aged 30 to 39 who had recovered from COVID-19. CDR3 residues: CASSEGQSLSGNTIYF. CDR3 sequence (DNA): TGTGCCAGCAGTGAGGGACAGTCCCTCTCTGGAAACACCATATATTTT.